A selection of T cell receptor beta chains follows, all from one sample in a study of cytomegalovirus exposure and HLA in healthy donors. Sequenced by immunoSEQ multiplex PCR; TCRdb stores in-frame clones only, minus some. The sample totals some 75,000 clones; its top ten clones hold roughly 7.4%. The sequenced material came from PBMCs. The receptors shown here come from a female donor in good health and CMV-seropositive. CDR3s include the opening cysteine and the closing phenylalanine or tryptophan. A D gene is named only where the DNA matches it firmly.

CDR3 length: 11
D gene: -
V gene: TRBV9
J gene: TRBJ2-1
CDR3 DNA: TGTGCCAGCAGCAGATCCGCGGAGCAGTTCTTC
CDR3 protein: CASSRSAEQFF

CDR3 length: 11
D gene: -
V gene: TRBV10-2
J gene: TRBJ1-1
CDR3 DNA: TGCGCCAGCGCCCGGGGCACTGAAGCTTTCTTT
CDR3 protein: CASARGTEAFF

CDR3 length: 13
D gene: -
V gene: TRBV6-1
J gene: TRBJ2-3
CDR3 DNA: TGTGCCAGCAGTGCCACTAGCACAGATACGCAGTATTTT
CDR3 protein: CASSATSTDTQYF

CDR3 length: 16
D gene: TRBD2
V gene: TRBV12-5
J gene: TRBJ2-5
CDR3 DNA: TGTGCTAGTGGTTTGGGACTAGCGGGGGCGGGGGAGACCCAGTACTTC
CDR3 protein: CASGLGLAGAGETQYF

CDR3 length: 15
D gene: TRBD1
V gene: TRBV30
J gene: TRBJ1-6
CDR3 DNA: TGTGCCTGTATACAGGGGCTCGTGTATGGTTCACCCCTCCACTTT
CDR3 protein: CACIQGLVYGSPLHF

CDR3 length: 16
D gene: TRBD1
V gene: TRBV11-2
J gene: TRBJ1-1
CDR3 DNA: TGTGCCAGCAGCTCGTCCCGGGACAGGGGAAGGTCTGAAGCTTTCTTT
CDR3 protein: CASSSSRDRGRSEAFF

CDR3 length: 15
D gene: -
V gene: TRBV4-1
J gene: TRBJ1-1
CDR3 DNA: TGCGCCAGCAGCCAAGTTCCAGGTGTACGAACTGAAGCTTTCTTT
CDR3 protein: CASSQVPGVRTEAFF

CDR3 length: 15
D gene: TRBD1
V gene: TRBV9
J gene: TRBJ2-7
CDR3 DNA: TGTGCCAGCAGCCCAACCGGGACAGGAGGTGGCGAGCAGTACTTC
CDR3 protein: CASSPTGTGGGEQYF

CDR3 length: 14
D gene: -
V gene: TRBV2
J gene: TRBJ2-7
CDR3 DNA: TGTGCCAGCGGCGGGACCTCGAGGGGATACGAGCAGTACTTC
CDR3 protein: CASGGTSRGYEQYF

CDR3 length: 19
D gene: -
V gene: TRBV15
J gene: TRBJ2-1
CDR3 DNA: TGTGCCACCAGCAGAGAGGCGAGACGGGGGTGGTCCTTAAACAGTGAGCAGTTCTTC
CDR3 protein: CATSREARRGWSLNSEQFF

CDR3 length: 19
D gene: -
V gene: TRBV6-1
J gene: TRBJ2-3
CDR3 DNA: TGTGCCAGCAGTGCACTGCGTCCCGGGACATTGTCAGGCACAGATACGCAGTATTTT
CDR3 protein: CASSALRPGTLSGTDTQYF

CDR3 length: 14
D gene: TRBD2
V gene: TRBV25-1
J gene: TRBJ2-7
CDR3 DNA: TGTGCCAGCAGCACTAGCGGGAGGAGCTACGAGCAGTACTTC
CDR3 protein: CASSTSGRSYEQYF

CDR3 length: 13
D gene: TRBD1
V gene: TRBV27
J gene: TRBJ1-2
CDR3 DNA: TGTGCCAGCAGTTCACAGGGGCGCGGGGGCTACACCTTC
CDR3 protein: CASSSQGRGGYTF

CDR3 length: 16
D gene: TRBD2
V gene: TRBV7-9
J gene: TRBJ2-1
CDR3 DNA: TGTGCCAGCAGCTCCTCCCCGGGACTAGCAGTGAACGAGCAGTTCTTC
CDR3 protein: CASSSSPGLAVNEQFF

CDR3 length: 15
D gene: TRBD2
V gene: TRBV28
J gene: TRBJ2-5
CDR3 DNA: TGTGCCAGCACCGGGACTAGCGGGAGGGCCAGGACCCAGTACTTC
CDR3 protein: CASTGTSGRARTQYF

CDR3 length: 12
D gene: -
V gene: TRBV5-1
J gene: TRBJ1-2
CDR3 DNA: TGCGCCAGCAGCAGTGGGGAGAATGGCTACACCTTC
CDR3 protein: CASSSGENGYTF

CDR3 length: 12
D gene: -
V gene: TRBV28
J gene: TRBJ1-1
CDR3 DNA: TGTGCCAGCGGAGCCTACGGGACTGAAGCTTTCTTT
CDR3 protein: CASGAYGTEAFF

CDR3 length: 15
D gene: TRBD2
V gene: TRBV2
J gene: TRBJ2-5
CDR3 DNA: TGTGCCAGCAGTGATGTAGCGGGGAGGCCAGAGACCCAGTACTTC
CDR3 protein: CASSDVAGRPETQYF

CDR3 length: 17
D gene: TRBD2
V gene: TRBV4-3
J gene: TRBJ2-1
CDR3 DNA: TGCGCCAGCAGCCAAGAGGGGACTACCGGCTCCTACAATGAGCAGTTCTTC
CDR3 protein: CASSQEGTTGSYNEQFF

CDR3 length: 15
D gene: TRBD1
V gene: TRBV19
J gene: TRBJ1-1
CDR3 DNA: TGTGCCAGTAGTATCGAGGACAGGGTGGCCACTGAAGCTTTCTTT
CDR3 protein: CASSIEDRVATEAFF

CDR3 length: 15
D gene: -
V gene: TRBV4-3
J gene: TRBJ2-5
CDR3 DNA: TGCGCCAGCAGCCAAGATCGGGGGGCCCAAGAGACCCAGTACTTC
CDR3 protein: CASSQDRGAQETQYF

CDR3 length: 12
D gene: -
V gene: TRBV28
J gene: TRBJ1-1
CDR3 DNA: TGTGCCAGCAGGACTGAGAACACTGAAGCTTTCTTT
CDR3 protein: CASRTENTEAFF

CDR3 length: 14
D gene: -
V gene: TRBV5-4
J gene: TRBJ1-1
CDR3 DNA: TGTGCCAGCAGCCCTTTACAGGGCAACACTGAAGCTTTCTTT
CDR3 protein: CASSPLQGNTEAFF

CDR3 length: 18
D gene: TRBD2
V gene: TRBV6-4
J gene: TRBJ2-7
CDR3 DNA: TGTGCCAGCAGTGACTCGAGTAGGACTAGCGGGAGTAAATACGAGCAGTACTTC
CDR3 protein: CASSDSSRTSGSKYEQYF

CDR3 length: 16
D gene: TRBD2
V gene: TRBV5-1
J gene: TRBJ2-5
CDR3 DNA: TGCGCCAGCAGCCTTGGACTAGCGGGGCCCAGGGAGACCCAGTACTTC
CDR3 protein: CASSLGLAGPRETQYF

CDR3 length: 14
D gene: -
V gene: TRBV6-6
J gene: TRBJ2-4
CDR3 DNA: TGTGCCAGCAGTTACGGGGGGACCAAAAACATTCAGTACTTC
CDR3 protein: CASSYGGTKNIQYF

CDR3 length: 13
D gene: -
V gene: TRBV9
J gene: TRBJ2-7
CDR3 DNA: TGTGCCAGCAGCCCAGGGGAGGGGAACGAGCAGTACTTC
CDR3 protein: CASSPGEGNEQYF

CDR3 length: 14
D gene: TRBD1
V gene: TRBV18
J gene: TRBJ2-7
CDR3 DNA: TGTGCCAGCTCACGCCCAGGGGGATCCTACGAGCAGTACTTC
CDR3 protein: CASSRPGGSYEQYF

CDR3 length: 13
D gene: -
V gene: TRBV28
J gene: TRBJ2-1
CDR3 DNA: TGTGCCAGCAGTGTACAGATCTACAATGAGCAGTTCTTC
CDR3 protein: CASSVQIYNEQFF

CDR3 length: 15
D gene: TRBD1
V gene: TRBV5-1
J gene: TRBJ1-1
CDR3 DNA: TGCGCCAGCAGCTTGGCCGCCGACAGGGGCACGGGAGCTTTCTTT
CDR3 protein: CASSLAADRGTGAFF

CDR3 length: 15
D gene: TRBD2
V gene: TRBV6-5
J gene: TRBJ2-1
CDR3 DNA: TGTGCCAGCAGTTACCAGCGGGGGGCCGGCCATGAGCAGTTCTTC
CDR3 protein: CASSYQRGAGHEQFF

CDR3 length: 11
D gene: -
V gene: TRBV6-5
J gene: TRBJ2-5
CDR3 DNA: TGTGCCAGCAGCCGTCAAGAGACCCAGTACTTC
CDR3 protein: CASSRQETQYF

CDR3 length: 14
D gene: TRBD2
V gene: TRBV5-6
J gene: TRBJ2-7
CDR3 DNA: TGTGCCAGCAGCTCCCGGACTAGCGGGAGAGAGCAGTACTTC
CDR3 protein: CASSSRTSGREQYF

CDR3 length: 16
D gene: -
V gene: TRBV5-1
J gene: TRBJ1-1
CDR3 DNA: TGCGCCAGCAGCTTGGCTCTAGTCGAAGGGAACACTGAAGCTTTCTTT
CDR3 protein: CASSLALVEGNTEAFF

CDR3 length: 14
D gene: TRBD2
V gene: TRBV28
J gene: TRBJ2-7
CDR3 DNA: TGTGCCAGCAGTTTGGGCGGGAGGACCTACGAGCAGTACTTC
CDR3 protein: CASSLGGRTYEQYF

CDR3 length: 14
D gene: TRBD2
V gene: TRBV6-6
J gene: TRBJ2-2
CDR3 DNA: TGTGCCAGCAGTGGGGGACTAGACACCGGGGAGCTGTTTTTT
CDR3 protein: CASSGGLDTGELFF

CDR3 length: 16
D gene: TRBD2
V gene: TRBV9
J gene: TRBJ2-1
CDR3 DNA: TGTGCCAGCAGCCCCCGACTAGCGGGTCCCCTAAATGAGCAGTTCTTC
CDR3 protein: CASSPRLAGPLNEQFF

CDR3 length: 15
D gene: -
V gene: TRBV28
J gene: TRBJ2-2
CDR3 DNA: TGTGCCAGCAGTTTATCAGGCCCATCCACCGGGGAGCTGTTTTTT
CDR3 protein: CASSLSGPSTGELFF

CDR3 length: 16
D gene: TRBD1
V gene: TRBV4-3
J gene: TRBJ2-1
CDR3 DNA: TGCGCCAGCAGCCAAGATGCAGGGGGCTCCTACAATGAGCAGTTCTTC
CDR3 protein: CASSQDAGGSYNEQFF

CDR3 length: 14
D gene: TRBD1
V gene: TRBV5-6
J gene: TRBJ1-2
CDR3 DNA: TGTGCCAGCAGCTTCGGGACAGGGGTGCGTGGCTACACCTTC
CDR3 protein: CASSFGTGVRGYTF

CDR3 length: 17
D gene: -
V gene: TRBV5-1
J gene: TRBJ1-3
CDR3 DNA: TGCGCCAGCAGCCCTTCCCGGGACTTTAGCTCTGGAAACACCATATATTTT
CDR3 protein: CASSPSRDFSSGNTIYF

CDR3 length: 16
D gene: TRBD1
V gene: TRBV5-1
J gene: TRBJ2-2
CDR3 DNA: TGCGCCAGCAGCCATCGGACAGGGTCGAACACCGGGGAGCTGTTTTTT
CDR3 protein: CASSHRTGSNTGELFF

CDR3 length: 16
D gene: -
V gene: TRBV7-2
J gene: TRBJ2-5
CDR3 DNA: TGTGCCAGCAGCTTTCGGGGGGCGCCCACGAGGGAGACCCAGTACTTC
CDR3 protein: CASSFRGAPTRETQYF

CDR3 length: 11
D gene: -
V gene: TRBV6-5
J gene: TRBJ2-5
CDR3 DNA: TGTGCCAGCAGCCAAAAAGAGACCCAGTACTTC
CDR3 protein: CASSQKETQYF

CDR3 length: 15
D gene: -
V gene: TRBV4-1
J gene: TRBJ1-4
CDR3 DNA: TGCGCCAGCAGTCTCCGGACACGGGCTAATGAAAAACTGTTTTTT
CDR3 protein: CASSLRTRANEKLFF

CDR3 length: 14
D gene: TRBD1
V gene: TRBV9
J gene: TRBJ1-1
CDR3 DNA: TGTGCCAGCAGCGCTGAGACAGGGACGACTGAAGCTTTCTTT
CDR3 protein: CASSAETGTTEAFF

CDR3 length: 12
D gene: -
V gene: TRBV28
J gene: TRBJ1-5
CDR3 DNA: TGTGCCAGCAGAGAGATTGATCAGCCCCAGCATTTT
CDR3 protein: CASREIDQPQHF

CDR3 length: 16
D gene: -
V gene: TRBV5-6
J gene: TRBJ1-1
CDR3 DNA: TGTGCCAGCAGCTTGGGACCTCTAGTACCGAACACTGAAGCTTTCTTT
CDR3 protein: CASSLGPLVPNTEAFF

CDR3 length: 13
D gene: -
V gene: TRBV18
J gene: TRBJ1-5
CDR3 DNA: TGTGCCAGCTCACCAAACAGAAATCAGCCCCAGCATTTT
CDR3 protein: CASSPNRNQPQHF

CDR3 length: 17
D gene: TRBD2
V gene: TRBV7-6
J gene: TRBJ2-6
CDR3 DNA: TGTGCCAGCAGCCCCCGGGGGGGGGCGGCTGGGGCCAACGTCCTGACTTTC
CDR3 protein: CASSPRGGAAGANVLTF

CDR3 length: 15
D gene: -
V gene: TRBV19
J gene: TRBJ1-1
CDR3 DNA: TGTGCCAGTACCTTAAAGAGACGGGGAGACACTGAAGCTTTCTTT
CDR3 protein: CASTLKRRGDTEAFF

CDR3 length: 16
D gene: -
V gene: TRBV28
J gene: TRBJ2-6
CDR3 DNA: TGTGCCAGCAGTCAAATTGACACTTCTCAGGCCAACGTCCTGACTTTC
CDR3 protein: CASSQIDTSQANVLTF

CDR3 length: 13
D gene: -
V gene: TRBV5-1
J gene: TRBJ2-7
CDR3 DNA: TGCGCCAGCAGCTCAGGACAGTCCTACGAGCAGTACTTC
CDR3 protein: CASSSGQSYEQYF

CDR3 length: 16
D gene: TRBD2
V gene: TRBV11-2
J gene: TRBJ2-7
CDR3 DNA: TGTGCCAGCAGCTTAGAGGGGACTAGCGGACCCTACGAGCAGTACTTC
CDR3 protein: CASSLEGTSGPYEQYF

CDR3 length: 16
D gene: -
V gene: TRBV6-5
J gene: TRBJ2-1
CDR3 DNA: TGTGCCAGCAGTTACTACCCAGGGAGGAGTAACAATGAGCAGTTCTTC
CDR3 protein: CASSYYPGRSNNEQFF